The 9 T cell receptor beta chains reported below all come from one sample, sequenced in a study of T cells in women clearing cervical HPV infection. The assay was immunoSEQ multiplex PCR, and TCRdb's table has in-frame clones only and misses some. There are roughly 29,000 clones in the sample, with approximately 3% held by the top ten. Sample: blood buffy coat. The receptors derive from a woman between 18 and 70 years old with a cervical HPV16 infection that either progressed to CIN3+ or cleared (not recorded which).

As for this clone: The read halts 3 residues ahead of the CDR3 end, with the missing end drawn from the germline J gene. The chain links TRBV12-3 or TRBV12-4 to TRBJ1-2, with 7 nucleotides matching TRBD1. CDR3 length: 12 residues. The CDR3 sequence is CASSWGDSGYTF. Incomplete CDR3 DNA: TGTGCCAGCAGTTGGGGGGACAGCGGC.

As for this clone: The sequenced fragment ends 3 residues before the CDR3 boundary, so the rest is inferred from the germline J gene. The V and J genes are TRBV7-9 and TRBJ1-2; 7 bases match TRBD1. Unmatched junction bases numbered 13, after V lost 5 bases and J lost 7 bases. Germline CDR1 and CDR2: SEHNR and FQNEAQ (reference sequence). The CDR3 spans 15 residues. Incomplete CDR3 DNA: TGTGCCAGCAGCGGACCCGGGACAGAGGTTCGTGGC. It translates to CASSGPGTEVRG. The CDR3 in its entirety is CASSGPGTEVRGYTF.

Of note for this clone: The read falls 3 residues short of the CDR3 end, and the missing part is taken from the germline J gene. J is TRBJ2-1 and V is TRBV11-3, with 8 bases that match TRBD2. J was trimmed by 7 bases and V by 5 bases; bases with no gene match: 10. This CDR3 region has 15 residues. The germline V gene has CDR1 SGHNT and CDR2 YENEEA. Incomplete CDR3 DNA: TGTGCCAGCAGCCGGGGGGGGGAGGGACTAAATGAG. It codes for CASSRGGEGLNE. Given in full, the CDR3 is CASSRGGEGLNEQFF.

A remark on this clone: The sequence runs out 3 residues before the end of the CDR3; the remainder is reconstructed from the germline J gene. The chain links TRBV19 to TRBJ2-2; TRBD2 agrees at 12 bases. V was pared by 7 bases and J by 4 bases, with 13 bases of the junction left unmatched. Looked up from germline, CDR1 is LNHDA and CDR2 is SQIVND (reference sequence). This CDR3 is 18 amino acids long. The CDR3 DNA, read in part, is TGTGCCAGTAAAACCACTGGACTAGCGGGATTAGGCACCGGGGAG. Translation gives CASKTTGLAGLGTGE. The full CDR3 protein reads CASKTTGLAGLGTGELFF.

A word on this clone: The observed sequence ends 3 residues before the CDR3 terminus, with the missing tail filled in from the germline J gene. The gene calls are TRBV5-1 and TRBJ2-3; 8 bases agree with TRBD1. Germline values: CDR1 SGHRS, CDR2 YFSETQ. The V segment lost 4 bases and the J segment 5 bases; nucleotides outside the gene matches: 6. This CDR3 comprises 14 residues. The CDR3 here is CASSHGQGGDTQYF. The part of the CDR3 DNA that was read is TGCGCCAGCAGCCACGGACAGGGTGGAGATACG.

Comments on this clone: The CDR3 goes on 3 residues after the read ends, and that part is filled in from the germline J gene. The chain has TRBV4-2 and TRBJ1-2, with no clear D. This CDR3 is built from 17 residues. The V gene lost 4 bases and the J gene lost 7 bases, with 25 bases spanning the gap. Germline CDR1 reads LGHNA; CDR2 reads YNFKEQ. The covered CDR3 bases are TGTGCCAGCAGCCCTGAGGATATGGTGACGTTTGGCGGTGGC. Protein: CASSPEDMVTFGGG. The entire CDR3 sequence reads CASSPEDMVTFGGGYTF.

This clone shows up as medium-sized by frequency. The observed sequence ends 3 residues before the CDR3 terminus, with the missing tail filled in from the germline J gene. The chain is built from TRBV20-1 and TRBJ2-3, with 10 bases identical to TRBD2. The CDR3 runs 13 residues. V was pared by 3 bases and J by 6 bases, with 3 bases of the junction left unmatched. Germline-derived CDR1 and CDR2 are DFQATT and SNEGSKA (reference sequence). The sequenced CDR3 bases are TGCAGTGCTAGCGGGACTAGCGTTGATACG. Translated: CSASGTSVDT. The CDR3 in full is CSASGTSVDTQYF.

On this clone: The read falls 3 residues short of the CDR3 end, and the missing part is taken from the germline J gene. The rearrangement uses TRBV20-1 and TRBJ2-5, with TRBD2 as a possible D gene (5 bases). Deletions cut 0 bases from V and 4 bases from J, with 12 bases between. The germline gives CDR1 DFQATT, CDR2 SNEGSKA (reference sequence). CDR3 length: 14 amino acids. The CDR3 loop is CSAREGGWRETQYF. CDR3 bases read: TGCAGTGCTAGAGAGGGCGGGTGGCGAGAGACC.

Comments on this clone: The CDR3 end is not reached by the read, which stops 3 residues before it; the germline J gene fills it in. The chain uses TRBV12-5 and TRBJ1-1; TRBD1 might be the D (5 bases). This CDR3 is 12 amino acids long. Germline V gene lookup returns CDR1 LGHNT and CDR2 FRNRAP. CDR3: CASGLPRQEAFF. The sequenced CDR3 bases are TGTGCTAGTGGTTTGCCACGACAGGAA.